Following are 24 T cell receptor beta chains from one sample sequenced in a study of blood T cell repertoires in COVID-19. Assay used: immunoSEQ multiplex PCR; TCRdb lists only in-frame clones, some missing. The sample records 150,000 or so clones, about three quarters being singletons. Specimen: peripheral blood. The receptor source for this set is a woman of 80 years or more with active or convalescent COVID-19.

The V and J genes are TRBV6-1 and TRBJ2-2; the match to TRBD1 covers 9 bases. This CDR3 is 18 amino acids long. V lost 0 bases to trimming and J lost 0 bases; unmatched junction nucleotides: 5. Germline lookup yields CDR1 MNHNS and CDR2 SASEGT. Here the CDR3 reads CASSEAVTGGANTGELFF. Written as DNA, the CDR3 is TGTGCCAGCAGTGAAGCGGTTACAGGGGGCGCGAACACCGGGGAGCTGTTTTTT.

The rearrangement links TRBV9 to TRBJ1-5; 8 nucleotides match TRBD1. The J segment lost 1 base and the V segment lost 0 bases, leaving 12 bases of the junction unmatched. This CDR3 spans 19 amino acids. Germline V gene data show CDR1 as SGDLS and CDR2 as YYNGEE. CDR3 sequence reads: CASSVVVRGRLSSNQPQHF. The CDR3 DNA reads TGTGCCAGCAGCGTAGTAGTCAGGGGGCGTTTATCGAGCAATCAGCCCCAGCATTTT.

This sequence joins TRBV7-8 and TRBJ1-4; 7 bases line up with TRBD1. The J segment lost 5 bases and the V segment lost 4 bases, leaving 7 bases of the junction unmatched. The germline V gene has CDR1 SGHVS and CDR2 FQNEAQ. There are 15 residues in the CDR3. CDR3 nucleotides: TGTGCCAGCAGCTCCCAGACAGGGAGGAATGAAAAACTGTTTTTT. Its translation: CASSSQTGRNEKLFF.

This sequence joins TRBV5-6 and TRBJ1-2; D perhaps matches TRBD1 (6 bases). In germline, CDR1 is SGHDT, CDR2 YYEEEE. Trimming took off 2 bases at V and 3 bases at J, with 14 bases between the two ends. This CDR3 has 15 residues. The CDR3, as DNA: TGTGCCAGCAGCTTTACAGGGCGGCTTTACTATGGCTACACCTTC. As protein: CASSFTGRLYYGYTF.

Of note for this clone: In the same sample, other DNA sequences code for this CDR3. The chain is built from TRBV18 and TRBJ2-5, with D possibly TRBD1 on 6 matching bases. Germline V gene lookup returns CDR1 KGHSH and CDR2 LQKENI. Trimming shortened V by 3 bases and J by 5 bases, and 10 bases separated the two germline ends. The CDR3 runs to 13 residues. The CDR3: CASSPVGAETQYF. CDR3 coding DNA: TGTGCCAGCTCACCGGTGGGGGCGGAGACCCAGTACTTC.

This clone was seen repeatedly, ten times or more. CDR3 loop: CASRRQASSYEQYF. CDR3 bases: TGTGCCAGCAGACGACAGGCTTCGTCCTACGAGCAGTACTTC. The rearrangement joins TRBV27 to TRBJ2-7, with D perhaps matching TRBD1 (6 bases). The V and J ends lost 6 bases and 1 base respectively, with 13 bases between them. This CDR3 is 14 amino acids long. Germline CDR1 MNHEY, CDR2 SMNVEV (reference sequence).

The genes are TRBV4-3 and TRBJ2-3; TRBD1 is a possible D gene (6 bases). V shed 2 bases and J shed 4 bases, with 25 bases lying between them. The CDR3 sequence is 19 residues long. Germline V gene sequence: CDR1 LGHNA, CDR2 YSLEER. CDR3 sequence: CASSQNYPQGRVRPDTQYF. Here the CDR3 DNA reads TGCGCCAGCAGCCAAAATTATCCACAGGGCAGGGTTCGGCCAGATACGCAGTATTTT.

The chain combines TRBV19 with TRBJ2-7; TRBD1 matches at 7 bases. This CDR3 has 15 residues. V was pared by 4 bases and J by 6 bases, with 12 bases of the junction left unmatched. Per the germline V gene, CDR1 is LNHDA and CDR2 is SQIVND (reference sequence). CDR3 DNA: TGTGCCAGTAGTACCCGACAGGGTTACGGGCCCGAGCAGTACTTC. This translates into CASSTRQGYGPEQYF.

The rearrangement links TRBV11-3 to TRBJ2-5, with a tentative D call TRBD1 (6 bases). This CDR3 contains 15 residues. V was pared by 5 bases and J by 1 base, with 14 bases between. Germline loops: CDR1 SGHNT, CDR2 YENEEA. The CDR3 sequence is CASSPGVGGQETQYF. The CDR3 nucleotides are TGTGCCAGCAGCCCCGGCGTAGGGGGCCAAGAGACCCAGTACTTC.

The chain uses TRBV18 and TRBJ2-1; possibly TRBD2 for D (7 bases). The germline V and J ends were trimmed by 0 bases and 6 bases, with 15 bases remaining between them. The germline CDR1 and CDR2 sequences are KGHSH and LQKENI. The CDR3 totals 16 residues. The CDR3 bases are TGTGCCAGCTCACCACCCCGGGGGGCATTTGGCAATGAGCAGTTCTTC. This gives the protein CASSPPRGAFGNEQFF.

The J gene is TRBJ1-1, the V gene TRBV7-2; 7 bases are a match to TRBD1. Losses at the gene ends were 5 bases for V and 4 bases for J; bases not matched to a gene: 7. Germline loops: CDR1 SGHTA, CDR2 FQGNSA. The CDR3 totals 14 residues. The CDR3: CASSPRQGGTEAFF. The CDR3 region has the DNA TGTGCCAGCAGCCCCAGACAGGGTGGCACTGAAGCTTTCTTT.

This clone was found a few times. The chain has TRBV7-2 and TRBJ1-3; tentative D call: TRBD1 (5 bases). The germline CDR1 and CDR2 sequences are SGHTA and FQGNSA. Deletions cut 1 base from V and 1 base from J, with 11 bases between. CDR3 size: 16 residues. CDR3 in amino acids: CASSLVSRVSGNTIYF. DNA of the CDR3: TGTGCCAGCAGCTTAGTGAGCAGGGTATCTGGAAACACCATATATTTT.

In this sample, this clone turned up a few times. This chain connects TRBV19 to TRBJ1-3; possible D gene TRBD1, 6 bases. Germline-derived CDR1 and CDR2 are LNHDA and SQIVND (reference sequence). Between the trimmed V and J ends, which lost 9 bases and 3 bases, there was a span of 15 bases. The CDR3 runs 14 residues. Here the CDR3 DNA reads TGTGCCAGCACAGCAGGGGTCTATGGAAACACCATATATTTT. Residues: CASTAGVYGNTIYF. Filled out from reference TRBV19 and TRBJ1-3, the complete variable domain reads DGGITQSPKYLFRKEGQNVTLSCEQNLNHDAMYWYRQDPGQGLRLIYYSQIVNDFQKGDIAEGYSVSREKKESFPLTVTSAQKNPTAFYLCASTAGVYGNTIYFGEGSWLTVV.

The V and J genes are TRBV5-4 and TRBJ2-7; 8 bases align to TRBD1. There are 15 residues in the CDR3. The J segment lost 1 base and the V segment lost 4 bases, leaving 7 bases of the junction unmatched. In germline, CDR1 is SGHNT, CDR2 YYREEE (reference sequence). The CDR3 DNA reads as TGTGCCAGCAGCCTAGGGACAGGAGCTTCCTACGAGCAGTACTTC. This gives the protein CASSLGTGASYEQYF.

This sequence joins TRBV2 and TRBJ2-5, with a tentative D call TRBD2 (5 bases). The CDR3 is 13 amino acids. The germline CDR1 and CDR2 sequences are SNHLY and FYNNEI. V was pared by 7 bases and J by 4 bases, with 13 bases between. In DNA, the CDR3 is TGTGCCAGCACCTGGGTAGGAGGAGAGACCCAGTACTTC. Its protein is CASTWVGGETQYF.

This clone was seen a few times. V usage is TRBV4-1 and J usage is TRBJ1-5; D remains ambiguous. V lost 0 bases to trimming and J lost 6 bases, with 15 bases between them. The CDR3 consists of 16 residues. Germline lookup yields CDR1 MGHRA and CDR2 YSYEKL. CDR3 sequence (DNA): TGCGCCAGCAGCCAAGATCTATCGCGAGGGTCTCAGCCCCAGCATTTT. Protein sequence: CASSQDLSRGSQPQHF.

The gene calls are TRBV24-1 and TRBJ1-4; possible D gene TRBD1, 6 bases. The germline CDR1 and CDR2 sequences are KGHDR and SFDVKD. The CDR3 sequence is 15 residues long. V was pared by 2 bases and J by 4 bases, with 10 bases between. The CDR3 DNA sequence: TGTGCCACCAGTGATTCGACAGGACGTAATGAAAAACTGTTTTTT. This translates into CATSDSTGRNEKLFF.

This sequence joins TRBV27 and TRBJ1-2; 7 bases are shared with TRBD1. After removal of 2 bases from V and 5 bases from J, the junction contained 2 bases not matched to a gene. The CDR3 runs 13 residues. Looked up from germline, CDR1 is MNHEY and CDR2 is SMNVEV (reference sequence). The CDR3 DNA sequence: TGTGCCAGCAGTTTAACAGGGGAGTATGGCTACACCTTC. Translated: CASSLTGEYGYTF.

CDR3 nucleotide sequence: TGTGCCAGCAGTGCTGGGCCGCAATCCCAAGAGACCCAGTACTTC. It specifies CASSAGPQSQETQYF. The rearrangement joins TRBV2 to TRBJ2-5, with D unclear. CDR1 and CDR2 (germline): SNHLY, FYNNEI. The V and J ends lost 4 bases and 1 base respectively, with 13 bases between them. This CDR3 has 15 residues.

J is TRBJ2-1 and V is TRBV6-4; TRBD2 matches at 8 bases. Germline V gene data show CDR1 as MRHNA and CDR2 as SNTAGT. This CDR3 has 14 amino acids. V lost 4 bases, J lost 6 bases, and 5 bases stayed unmatched. The CDR3 DNA sequence: TGTGCCAGCAGTGTCGGGGGGGCCCCCAATGAGCAGTTCTTC. Its protein product is CASSVGGAPNEQFF.

The chain links TRBV28 to TRBJ2-1; D may be TRBD2 (6 bases). The CDR3 covers 14 residues. Germline V gene data show CDR1 as MDHEN and CDR2 as SYDVKM. V was shortened by 7 bases and J by 2 bases, with 12 bases between the two germline ends. CDR3 amino acids: CASIAVSPYNEQFF. As DNA, the CDR3 is TGTGCCAGCATAGCGGTTTCACCCTACAATGAGCAGTTCTTC.

J is TRBJ2-7 and V is TRBV7-8, with 9 bases lining up with TRBD1. CDR3 length: 16 amino acids. Germline V lookup: CDR1 SGHVS, CDR2 FQNEAQ. The V segment lost 5 bases and the J segment 6 bases; nucleotides outside the gene matches: 14. DNA of the CDR3: TGTGCCAGCAGCAGCCACTCGGGACAGGGACTTCGCGAGCAGTACTTC. This gives the protein CASSSHSGQGLREQYF. The variable domain in full, completed from reference TRBV7-8 and TRBJ2-7, reads GAGVSQSPRYKVAKRGQDVALRCDPISGHVSLFWYQQALGQGPEFLTYFQNEAQLDKSGLPSDRFFAERPEGSVSTLKIQRTQQEDSAVYLCASSSHSGQGLREQYFGPGTRLTVT.

The chain combines TRBV27 with TRBJ2-1; D possibly corresponds to TRBD1 (6 bases). Trimming took off 5 bases at V and 1 base at J, with 15 bases between the two ends. The length of the CDR3 is 16 residues. Germline values: CDR1 MNHEY, CDR2 SMNVEV (reference sequence). This chain's CDR3 is CASSAAGTLSYNEQFF. CDR3 nucleotide sequence: TGTGCCAGCAGTGCCGCCGGGACACTTTCCTACAATGAGCAGTTCTTC.

The gene calls are TRBV7-2 and TRBJ1-6; D not certain. There are 15 residues in the CDR3. Germline CDR1 SGHTA, CDR2 FQGNSA. The germline V and J ends were trimmed by 5 bases and 0 bases, with 8 bases remaining between them. The CDR3 bases are TGTGCCAGCAGCCCCACTAGCTCCTATAATTCACCCCTCCACTTT. Translation: CASSPTSSYNSPLHF.